The T cell receptor (beta chain) under discussion was sequenced for a study of cytomegalovirus exposure and HLA in healthy donors. In regard to this clone: As yet, its antigen is unknown.

The CDR3 extends over 15 amino acids. Germline V CDR1 and CDR2: GTSNPN, SVGIG (reference sequence). Trimming shortened V by 2 bases and J by 0 bases, and 11 bases separated the two germline ends. PCR was performed using 60 Vbeta and 13 Jbeta primers. TCRdb's copy holds only in-frame clones and misses some; the assay was immunoSEQ multiplex PCR. The sample holds just under 250,000 clones, roughly 87% seen once. The study's findings and limits: Whilst most TCR sequences proved rare, a subset of public TCRs occurred across many donors. Reportedly, TCR beta sequences accurately predicted HLA-A and HLA-B alleles in most subjects. DRB1 had the most TCR associations and HLA-C the fewest, a later analysis found, with rates varying by HLA locus.

Sequenced sample: PBMCs. This chain connects TRBV30 to TRBJ1-3, with a tentative D call TRBD1 (5 bases). The sequence came from a woman aged 35 to 49 in good health and CMV-seropositive. CDR3 region: CAWSFDSSSGNTIYF. In nucleotides, the CDR3 is TGTGCCTGGAGTTTCGACAGCAGCTCTGGAAACACCATATATTTT.